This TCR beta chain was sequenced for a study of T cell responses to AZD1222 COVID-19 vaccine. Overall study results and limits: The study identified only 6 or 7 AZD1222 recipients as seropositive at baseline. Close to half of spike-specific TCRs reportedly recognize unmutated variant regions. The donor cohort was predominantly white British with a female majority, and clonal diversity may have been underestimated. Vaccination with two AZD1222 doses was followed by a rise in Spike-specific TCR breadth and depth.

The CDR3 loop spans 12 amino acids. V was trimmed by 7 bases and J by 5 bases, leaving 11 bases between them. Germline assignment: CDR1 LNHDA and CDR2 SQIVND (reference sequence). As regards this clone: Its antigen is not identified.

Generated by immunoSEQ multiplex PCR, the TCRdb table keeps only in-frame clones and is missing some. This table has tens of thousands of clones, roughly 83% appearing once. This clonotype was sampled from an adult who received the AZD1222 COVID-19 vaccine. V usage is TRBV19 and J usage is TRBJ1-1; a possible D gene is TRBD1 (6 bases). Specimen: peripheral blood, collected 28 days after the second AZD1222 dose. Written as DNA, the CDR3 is TGTGCCAGTACAGGGGAATCTACTGAAGCTTTCTTT. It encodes CASTGESTEAFF.